This section outlines one TCR beta chain sequence together with its context. The data originate from a study of blood T cell repertoires in COVID-19. At the level of the study: The United States, Italy and Spain supplied acute and convalescent COVID-19 samples. Nucleic acid was either cDNA or gDNA, and it came from T cells, B-cell-depleted T cells, or PBMCs.

In the authors' methods: Amplification with reference gene primers provided the estimates of nucleated cell counts. Only in-frame clones appear in the TCRdb table, and some are missing; sequencing was by immunoSEQ multiplex PCR. D and trimming come from the DNA, and the V and J calls and clone size come from that table. Among 110,000 to 150,000 clones listed, approximately 73% were seen once. The CDR3 runs to 13 residues. Per germline, CDR1 MNHEY and CDR2 SMNVEV (reference sequence). V was cut by 6 bases and J by 6 bases, with 15 bases left in between. The sequencing sample was made of peripheral blood. The chain carries TRBV27 and TRBJ2-7, with D perhaps matching TRBD1 (6 bases). The TCR sequence derives from a man in his 60s with acute or convalescent COVID-19. Written as DNA, the CDR3 is TGTGCCAGCAGGCTACAGGGTTCGGTCGAGCAGTACTTC. Translated: CASRLQGSVEQYF.